This entry lists 19 T cell receptor beta chains sequenced from one sample in a study of blood T cells in healthy people across ages. A second roughly 6 to 11 cycle PCR used barcoded and J-beta primers. TCRdb processed the 5' RACE reads anew with MiXCR; each CDR3 protein has one entry. The sample yields roughly 650,000 distinct CDR3 sequences, approximately 29% seen once. The sequenced sample was blood. All receptors derive from an elderly woman in good health.

This clonotype occurred many times. The chain couples TRBV5-1 to TRBJ2-3; tentative D call: TRBD1 (6 bases). Trimming removed 5 bases from V and 0 bases from J, with 13 bases in between. The CDR3 sequence is 15 residues long. Germline V gene lookup returns CDR1 SGHRS and CDR2 YFSETQ. CDR3 in DNA: TGCGCCAGCAGACAGGGCGAGGCTAGCACAGATACGCAGTATTTT. Translation: CASRQGEASTDTQYF.

This clonotype occurred many times. V and J are TRBV5-1 and TRBJ2-3; 13 nucleotides agree with TRBD2. This CDR3 has 16 amino acids. Germline CDR1 SGHRS, CDR2 YFSETQ. V trimming: 3 bases; J trimming: 3 bases; junction bases outside the gene matches: 4. The CDR3 region is CASSWGLAGWTDTQYF. CDR3 in DNA: TGCGCCAGCAGCTGGGGACTAGCGGGGTGGACAGATACGCAGTATTTT.

The chain links TRBV20-1 to TRBJ1-1; D is undetermined. This CDR3 has 13 amino acids. Per the germline V gene, CDR1 is DFQATT and CDR2 is SNEGSKA (reference sequence). With 6 bases removed from V and 0 bases from J, the gap between germline ends came to 11 bases. The CDR3 spells CSAPGPLNTEAFF. CDR3 coding DNA: TGCAGTGCACCCGGGCCCTTGAACACTGAAGCTTTCTTT.

With respect to this clonotype: Possible read error: a much larger clone is one base away. The V and J genes are TRBV20-1 and TRBJ2-1; TRBD2 matches 11 bases. The germline gives CDR1 DFQATT, CDR2 SNEGSKA (reference sequence). The CDR3 extends over 15 amino acids. Unmatched junction bases numbered 13, after V lost 7 bases and J lost 8 bases. CDR3 protein: CSVPSGGPSADEQFF. The CDR3 coding sequence is TGCAGTGTTCCTAGCGGGGGGCCATCGGCGGATGAGCAGTTCTTC.

This clonotype has a count of ten or more. The V and J genes are TRBV12-3 or TRBV12-4 and TRBJ2-7; 15 nucleotides agree with TRBD2. The CDR3 spans 20 residues. V lost 6 bases and J lost 6; bases outside the gene matches: 21. The CDR3 region is CASSTESFRTSGGAPGEQYF. DNA for the CDR3: TGTGCCAGCAGCACGGAGAGCTTTCGGACTAGCGGGGGGGCTCCTGGCGAGCAGTACTTC.

This clonotype was recorded many times. J is TRBJ2-5 and V is TRBV7-3; D possibly matches TRBD1 or TRBD2 (5 bases each). The CDR3 sequence is 15 residues long. In germline, CDR1 is SGHTA, CDR2 FQGTGA. Trimming took off 2 bases at V and 4 bases at J, with 14 bases between the two ends. The CDR3 protein is CASSLGGQGGETQYF. For the CDR3, the DNA is TGTGCCAGCAGCTTAGGAGGTCAGGGTGGAGAGACCCAGTACTTC.

The CDR3 coding sequence is TGTGCCAGCAGCCTTACAGGGGGGCCCCAGCATTTT. Translated, it gives CASSLTGGPQHF. The genes are TRBV2 and TRBJ1-5, with 8 bases matching TRBD1. The germline V gene has CDR1 SNHLY and CDR2 FYNNEI. This CDR3 contains 12 residues. The J segment lost 9 bases and the V segment lost 6 bases, leaving 4 bases of the junction unmatched.

This clonotype was observed a handful of times. The chain carries TRBV6-2 or TRBV6-3 and TRBJ2-3; 7 bases fit TRBD1. This CDR3 comprises 15 residues. The germline gives CDR1 MNHEY, CDR2 SVGEGT. The J segment lost 1 base and the V segment lost 6 bases, leaving 7 bases of the junction unmatched. In nucleotides, the CDR3 is TGTGCCAGCAGACCACAGGGGCGAGGCACAGATACGCAGTATTTT. It yields the protein CASRPQGRGTDTQYF.

This clonotype has at least ten counts. V gene TRBV5-1 combines with J gene TRBJ2-7; D not resolved. Trimming removed 0 bases from V and 6 bases from J, with 16 bases in between. CDR1 and CDR2 from the germline V gene are SGHRS and YFSETQ. The CDR3 totals 15 residues. The CDR3 here is CASSLDGFVPGEQYF. In DNA, the CDR3 is TGCGCCAGCAGCTTGGACGGTTTCGTCCCCGGCGAGCAGTACTTC.

In regard to this clonotype: The junction departs from germline at one end; a sequencing error may be responsible. V gene TRBV3-1 combines with J gene TRBJ2-4; D is unclear. The closer fit of TRBJ2-5 to the DNA end suggests the J call may be wrong. Germline V lookup: CDR1 LGHDT, CDR2 YNNKEL (reference sequence). The CDR3 totals 15 residues. CDR3 DNA sequence: TGTGCCAGCGGCCAAGAGAGTTTCGGGTGGGAGACCCAGTACTTC. It codes for CASGQESFGWETQYF.

The rearrangement joins TRBV4-3 to TRBJ1-2; D gene unclear. The CDR3 sequence is 13 residues long. The germline gives CDR1 LGHNA, CDR2 YSLEER. Trimming took off 1 base at V and 7 bases at J, with 10 bases between the two ends. Here the CDR3 DNA reads TGCGCCAGCAGCCAAGGCGAGAGGCTTGGCTACACCTTC. The encoded protein is CASSQGERLGYTF.

Comments on this clonotype: A much larger clonotype is one base distant, so this may be a read error. The conserved closing phenylalanine or tryptophan is absent in this CDR3, likely reflecting a read error. The chain combines TRBV28 with TRBJ2-7; D might be TRBD1 (6 bases). Trimming took 6 bases from V and 4 from J, leaving 10 bases between them. The CDR3 has 12 residues. Germline-derived CDR1 and CDR2 are MDHEN and SYDVKM. The CDR3 coding sequence is TGTGCCAGCAGGTCTCAGGGGTACGAGCAGTACTTA. Protein: CASRSQGYEQYL.

The chain uses TRBV28 and TRBJ2-3; TRBD1 aligns across 7 bases. CDR3 length: 16 amino acids. The junction had 10 bases not matched to a gene; V was cut back by 2 bases and J by 5 bases. Germline CDR1 and CDR2: MDHEN and SYDVKM. CDR3 region: CASSLVQGTAQDTQYF. CDR3 DNA: TGTGCCAGCAGTTTAGTACAAGGGACAGCGCAAGATACGCAGTATTTT.

This clonotype was found many times. A read error may explain this, as a much larger clone is one base away. The V gene is TRBV5-6, the J gene TRBJ2-7, with 10 positions matching TRBD2. The CDR3 covers 15 residues. The J segment lost 7 bases and the V segment lost 2 bases, leaving 9 bases of the junction unmatched. From germline, CDR1 is SGHDT and CDR2 YYEEEE. CDR3 nucleotide sequence: TGTGCCAGCAGCTTTTCTAGCGGGGGCAACAATGAGCAGTACTTC. Its translation is CASSFSSGGNNEQYF.

This clonotype was observed at least ten times. The chain employs TRBV5-4 and TRBJ2-1; 13 bases agree with TRBD2. J was trimmed by 5 bases and V by 2 bases; bases with no gene match: 7. The CDR3 totals 17 residues. Germline CDR1 reads SGHNT; CDR2 reads YYREEE (reference sequence). The CDR3 region has the DNA TGTGCCAGCAGCTTTCCCAGACTAGCGGGGGGACACAATGAGCAGTTCTTC. Protein sequence: CASSFPRLAGGHNEQFF. Together with reference TRBV5-4 and TRBJ2-1, the CDR3 gives the full variable domain: ETGVTQSPTHLIKTRGQQVTLRCSSQSGHNTVSWYQQALGQGPQFIFQYYREEENGRGNFPPRFSGLQFPNYSSELNVNALELDDSALYLCASSFPRLAGGHNEQFFGPGTRLTVL.

This clonotype was recorded many times. V gene TRBV3-1 combines with J gene TRBJ2-1, with D possibly being TRBD1 (5 bases). Germline V gives CDR1 LGHDT, CDR2 YNNKEL (reference sequence). This CDR3 region has 15 residues. The ends were cut back, 4 bases at V and 7 bases at J, with 17 bases in the middle. The CDR3 protein is CASSRPIGASNEQFF. The CDR3 coding sequence is TGTGCCAGCAGCCGCCCAATAGGGGCCTCAAATGAGCAGTTCTTC.

This chain links TRBV5-1 with TRBJ2-2; 9 bases agree with TRBD1. This CDR3 region has 14 residues. V gave up 3 bases and J gave up 7 bases; unmatched junction bases: 4. Germline CDR1 SGHRS, CDR2 YFSETQ. The chain's CDR3 is CASSSGQGGGELFF. As DNA, the CDR3 is TGCGCCAGCAGCTCGGGACAGGGTGGCGGGGAGCTGTTTTTT.

Of note for this clonotype: Just one base apart from a much larger clone, this may be a read error. V usage is TRBV4-3 and J usage is TRBJ2-7, with D maybe TRBD2 (6 bases). Germline V gene lookup returns CDR1 LGHNA and CDR2 YSLEER. The CDR3 consists of 15 residues. In DNA form, the CDR3 reads TGCGCCAGCAGCCAAGGATCCGGCGGGGCCTACGGGCAGTACTTC. Translation: CASSQGSGGAYGQYF.

The genes are TRBV4-3 and TRBJ2-1; 9 bases are shared with TRBD2. The J segment lost 3 bases and the V segment lost 0 bases, leaving 0 bases of the junction unmatched. From germline, CDR1 is LGHNA and CDR2 YSLEER. This CDR3 contains 15 residues. DNA of the CDR3: TGCGCCAGCAGCCAAGAGCGGGGGGGCTACAATGAGCAGTTCTTC. Translated, it gives CASSQERGGYNEQFF.